A selection of T cell receptor beta chains follows, all from one sample in a study of blood T cell repertoires in COVID-19. Libraries were prepared by immunoSEQ multiplex PCR; TCRdb keeps only in-frame clonotypes and omits some of them. The sample lists about 200,000 clones, roughly 84% seen once, with roughly 13% in the top ten. Specimen: peripheral blood. Source of these receptors: a human donor in a cohort sampled during active COVID-19. CDR3s include the opening cysteine and the closing phenylalanine or tryptophan. Fields, in order: V gene, J gene, D gene, clone size, CDR3 DNA, CDR3 protein. D genes are given only for firm matches. Size is stated for part of the rows, as once, few or many counts, or as a class when the clone is expanded.

>TRBV18|TRBJ2-1|TRBD2|.
TGTGCCAGCTCACCACCGGTAGCGGGAGCCCGCGATGAGCAGTTCTTC
CASSPPVAGARDEQFF
>TRBV2|TRBJ2-3|TRBD2|.
TGTGCCAGCAGTGAATCTAGCGGGAGGGCCGGGGGCACAGATACGCAGTATTTT
CASSESSGRAGGTDTQYF
>TRBV7-8|TRBJ2-5|TRBD1|.
TGTGCCAGCAGCTTACCTCCACAGGGGCGAGAGACCCAGTACTTC
CASSLPPQGRETQYF
>TRBV4-1|TRBJ1-6|.|.
TGCGCCAGCAGCCAAGGCCCGCGGGTGAGCTCCTATAATTCACCCCTCCACTTT
CASSQGPRVSSYNSPLHF
>TRBV6-4|TRBJ2-4|.|many
TGTGCCAGCAGTGACCTCCAGACTGGAGCCAAAAACATTCAGTACTTC
CASSDLQTGAKNIQYF
>TRBV10-3|TRBJ1-2|TRBD1|.
TGTGCCATCAGTGAGTCGTCTCAGGGGGCAGGCTACACCTTC
CAISESSQGAGYTF
>TRBV24-1|TRBJ2-7|.|.
TGTGCCACCAGTGATTTTCAGCGGCGGAGCTCCTACGAGCAGTACTTC
CATSDFQRRSSYEQYF
>TRBV18|TRBJ2-3|TRBD2|.
TGTGCCAGCTCACCAGGGGCGGGAGGCCGACCAGATACGCAGTATTTT
CASSPGAGGRPDTQYF
>TRBV5-5|TRBJ2-5|TRBD1|.
TGTGCCAGCAGCCGACAGGGGGCCGGGGAGACCCAGTACTTC
CASSRQGAGETQYF
>TRBV7-9|TRBJ2-7|.|.
TGTGCCAGCAGCCGATTGGGCGGGCTCGAGCAGTACTTC
CASSRLGGLEQYF
>TRBV28|TRBJ2-7|.|.
TGTGCCAGCAGTTTACCGGGGTCGCCTTACGAGCAGTACTTC
CASSLPGSPYEQYF
>TRBV6-4|TRBJ2-2|TRBD2|once
TGTGCCAGCTCAACTAGCGGAGAAACCGGGGAGCTGTTTTTT
CASSTSGETGELFF
>TRBV18|TRBJ1-2|.|.
TGTGCCAGCTCACCTCGGACTTACTATGGCTACACCTTC
CASSPRTYYGYTF
>TRBV28|TRBJ2-3|.|.
TGTGCCAGCAGTATCCAGCGAGCAGATACGCAGTATTTT
CASSIQRADTQYF
>TRBV4-2|TRBJ2-6|TRBD2|.
TGTGCCAGCAGCCAGGCGGGAGGGGCCGGGGCCAACGTCCTGACTTTC
CASSQAGGAGANVLTF
>TRBV5-1|TRBJ1-1|TRBD1|.
TGCGCCAGCAGCCAGGGGACAGCCAACACTGAAGCTTTCTTT
CASSQGTANTEAFF
>TRBV19|TRBJ2-3|TRBD2|.
TGTGCCAGTAGTATGGGACTAGCTTTGGGGGCAGATACGCAGTATTTT
CASSMGLALGADTQYF
>TRBV7-9|TRBJ2-1|TRBD2|.
TGTGCCAGCAGCCCTGTGGGGCGGGGGTTTAATGACTACAATGAGCAGTTCTTC
CASSPVGRGFNDYNEQFF
>TRBV24-1|TRBJ2-2|TRBD2|.
TGTGCCACCAAGGCTAGCGGGACGAACACCGGGGAGCTGTTTTTT
CATKASGTNTGELFF
>TRBV5-1|TRBJ2-1|TRBD1|.
TGCGCCAGCAGCTTGGGCCGGACAGGTACCAATGAGCAGTTCTTC
CASSLGRTGTNEQFF
>TRBV7-9|TRBJ1-2|TRBD1|.
TGTGCCAGCAGGGGACAGGGGAGGCGGTTCTATGGCTACACCTTC
CASRGQGRRFYGYTF
>TRBV11-2|TRBJ2-1|TRBD2|.
TGTGCCAGCAGCTTAAGGGGACTAGACTACAATGAGCAGTTCTTC
CASSLRGLDYNEQFF
>TRBV2|TRBJ2-1|TRBD2|.
TGTGCCAGCAGTCTGACTAGCGGGAGGGATGAGCAGTTCTTC
CASSLTSGRDEQFF
>TRBV21-1|TRBJ1-4|.|.
TGTGCCAGCAGCAATATACCGGACAGGGAGAAAGAAAAACTGTTTTTT
CASSNIPDREKEKLFF
>TRBV19|TRBJ2-5|.|few
TGTGCCAGTAGTATTGGGGAGATCGGGACCCAGTACTTC
CASSIGEIGTQYF
>TRBV21-1|TRBJ2-2|.|.
TGTGCCAGCAGCAAAGGAGGGGTTAGCGGGACCCCCTGGCGAGGCACCGGGGAGCTGTTTTTT
CASSKGGVSGTPWRGTGELFF
>TRBV7-2|TRBJ2-4|.|.
TGTGCCAGCAGCTTAGGCGGCAGTTCCAAAAACATTCAGTACTTC
CASSLGGSSKNIQYF
>TRBV5-1|TRBJ2-1|TRBD2|.
TGCGCCAGCAGCCCGGCTAGCGGGAGTTTCATCAATGAGCAGTTCTTC
CASSPASGSFINEQFF
>TRBV5-6|TRBJ2-1|TRBD2|once
TGTGCCAGCACCCTTGGGACTAGCGGGGGATACAATGAGCAGTTCTTC
CASTLGTSGGYNEQFF
>TRBV30|TRBJ1-6|.|.
TGTGCCTGGAGTGATAGGGGTAATTCACCCCTCCACTTT
CAWSDRGNSPLHF
>TRBV15|TRBJ1-5|.|.
TGTGCCACCAGCAGAGGGCAGGGTGGCAATCAGCCCCAGCATTTT
CATSRGQGGNQPQHF
>TRBV7-9|TRBJ2-7|.|.
TGTGCCAGCAGCCGCAGGGGGGTAACCTCAAATATGGGCGAGCAGTACTTC
CASSRRGVTSNMGEQYF
>TRBV2|TRBJ1-3|.|.
TGTGCCAGCAGTGAAGCGCTTAGAAGACAGTCTGGAAACACCATATATTTT
CASSEALRRQSGNTIYF
>TRBV13|TRBJ1-2|TRBD1|.
TGTGCCAGCAGCCCTAGCCTGGGACAGTCTTATGGCTACACCTTC
CASSPSLGQSYGYTF
>TRBV28|TRBJ2-5|TRBD1|.
TGTGCCAGCAGTTCCTCGCCGGGACAGAAAGAGACCCAGTACTTC
CASSSSPGQKETQYF
>TRBV5-1|TRBJ2-3|TRBD2|.
TGCGCCAGCAGCCGGGGAGGGATGACAGATACGCAGTATTTT
CASSRGGMTDTQYF
>TRBV5-6|TRBJ2-3|.|.
TGTGCCAGCAGCTTTTGGCGGGAATATACGCAGTATTTT
CASSFWREYTQYF
>TRBV19|TRBJ2-7|.|.
TGTGCCAGTAGTATAGATGGGGGGAGCTACGAGCAGTACTTC
CASSIDGGSYEQYF
>TRBV4-1|TRBJ2-6|.|.
TGCGCCAGCAGCCAAGATGTCGGTACCGGGGCCAACGTCCTGACTTTC
CASSQDVGTGANVLTF
>TRBV7-9|TRBJ2-3|TRBD1|.
TGTGCCAGCAGCTTAAGGCCGGGACAGCCCACCGATACGCAGTATTTT
CASSLRPGQPTDTQYF